These 18 T cell receptor beta chains share one sample of origin, sequenced in a study of a mutant IDH1 vaccine in newly diagnosed glioma. Time point reported: baseline, week 1 (first vaccination visit). Documented treatment: pre-vaccination baseline after standard-of-care therapy. Assay: immunoSEQ multiplex PCR; the TCRdb copy retains only in-frame clones and omits some. The repertoire has about 88,000 clones, roughly 87% of them found once; the top ten carry nearly 5.5%. The sample consisted of PBMCs, taken from a glioma patient treated with radiotherapy, temozolomide or both. Every receptor here comes from a middle-aged man with glioma. Some clones in this sample may be carry-over from other donors' samples.

This chain links TRBV7-8 with TRBJ1-6; D gene unclear. V lost 5 bases and J 6 bases, leaving 5 bases between the germline ends. Looked up from germline, CDR1 is SGHVS and CDR2 is FQNEAQ. The CDR3 totals 12 residues. CDR3 residues: CASSAGNSPLHF. CDR3 bases: TGTGCCAGCAGCGCCGGTAATTCACCCCTCCACTTT.

The V call is TRBV29-1, the J call TRBJ2-7; 7 positions match TRBD2. The V gene's germline CDR1 is SQVTM and CDR2 ANQGSEA. There are 11 residues in the CDR3. The V and J ends lost 6 bases and 3 bases, in that order; junction bases with no gene match: 2. The DNA of the CDR3 is TGCAGCGTGGGGGGGATCTACGAGCAGTACTTC. It codes for CSVGGIYEQYF.

The chain links TRBV30 to TRBJ1-6, with D unclear. The CDR3 extends over 12 amino acids. CDR1 is GTSNPN, CDR2 SVGIG, per germline (reference sequence). The V end lost 2 bases, the J end lost 5 bases, and 4 bases lay between the germline ends. The CDR3 loop is CAWSFNNSPLHF. In DNA, the CDR3 is TGTGCCTGGAGTTTTAATAATTCACCCCTCCACTTT.

The V call is TRBV5-4, the J call TRBJ1-4, with D uncertain. Germline assignment: CDR1 SGHNT and CDR2 YYREEE (reference sequence). This CDR3 is 13 amino acids long. The V end was cut by 0 bases, the J end by 6 bases, with 6 bases between. Here the CDR3 reads CASSLETDEKLFF. CDR3 DNA sequence: TGTGCCAGCAGCTTGGAGACCGATGAAAAACTGTTTTTT.

This clone was counted once. The chain links TRBV6-6 to TRBJ1-2; 7 bases line up with TRBD1. CDR1 is MNHNY and CDR2 is SVGAGI in the germline V gene (reference sequence). The CDR3 extends over 13 amino acids. V lost 4 bases to trimming and J lost 7 bases; unmatched junction nucleotides: 6. The CDR3 nucleotides are TGTGCCAGCAGTTCGGACAGGCTAAGTGGCTACACCTTC. Translating it yields CASSSDRLSGYTF.

The chain employs TRBV7-9 and TRBJ1-5; possibly TRBD1 for D (5 bases). Germline V lookup: CDR1 SEHNR, CDR2 FQNEAQ (reference sequence). The CDR3 has 14 amino acids. V was trimmed by 5 bases and J by 5 bases, leaving 13 bases between them. In nucleotides, the CDR3 is TGTGCCAGCAGCCCCGGCGGGGCGCATCAGCCCCAGCATTTT. Translating gives CASSPGGAHQPQHF.

V and J are TRBV7-9 and TRBJ2-3; the D gene could be TRBD1 or TRBD2 (5 bases each). V was clipped by 8 bases and J by 6 bases, with 15 bases between them. CDR3 length equals 13 residues. From germline, CDR1 is SEHNR and CDR2 FQNEAQ (reference sequence). CDR3 in DNA: TGTGCCAGCGGGGCGGGCCACGGCGATACGCAGTATTTT. Translating it yields CASGAGHGDTQYF.

The J gene is TRBJ2-7, the V gene TRBV5-4; TRBD1 or TRBD2 may be the D gene (6 bases each). CDR1 is SGHNT and CDR2 is YYREEE in the germline V gene (reference sequence). The CDR3 loop spans 15 amino acids. Trimming left V 2 bases short and J 6 bases short, with 18 bases between. This CDR3 is CASSFFGGQRVEQYF. DNA for the CDR3: TGTGCCAGCAGCTTCTTCGGGGGCCAAAGGGTCGAGCAGTACTTC.

In its sample, this clone was seen once. This chain connects TRBV29-1 to TRBJ1-2; the D is unclear. Germline assignment: CDR1 SQVTM and CDR2 ANQGSEA. This CDR3 is built from 13 residues. V lost 1 base and J 3 bases, leaving 9 bases between the germline ends. CDR3 loop: CSVEGASDYGYTF. The CDR3 DNA follows: TGCAGCGTTGAAGGGGCTTCAGACTATGGCTACACCTTC. The variable domain in full, with the rest retrieved from reference TRBV29-1 and TRBJ1-2, is SAVISQKPSRDICQRGTSLTIQCQVDSQVTMMFWYRQQPGQSLTLIATANQGSEATYESGFVIDKFPISRPNLTFSTLTVSNMSPEDSSIYLCSVEGASDYGYTFGSGTRLTVV.

The chain combines TRBV7-9 with TRBJ2-5, with D perhaps TRBD2 (7 bases). V was trimmed by 5 bases and J by 1 base, leaving 17 bases between them. The CDR3 runs 16 residues. Germline V CDR1 and CDR2: SEHNR, FQNEAQ (reference sequence). The CDR3 sequence is CASSTRGGGLQETQYF. For the CDR3, the DNA is TGTGCCAGCAGCACCCGCGGCGGGGGCCTCCAAGAGACCCAGTACTTC. Full variable domain (rest looked up from reference TRBV7-9 and TRBJ2-5): DTGVSQNPRHKITKRGQNVTFRCDPISEHNRLYWYRQTLGQGPEFLTYFQNEAQLEKSRLLSDRFSAERPKGSFSTLEIQRTEQGDSAMYLCASSTRGGGLQETQYFGPGTRLLVL.

The chain couples TRBV7-9 to TRBJ2-7; no reliable D call. The germline V gene encodes CDR1 SEHNR and CDR2 FQNEAQ (reference sequence). The CDR3 has 14 amino acids. V was shortened by 5 bases and J by 2 bases, with 13 bases between the two germline ends. This CDR3 reads CASSTLDNPYEQYF. CDR3 sequence (DNA): TGTGCCAGCAGCACATTAGACAACCCCTACGAGCAGTACTTC.

The chain is built from TRBV29-1 and TRBJ2-7; weak D call: TRBD2 (5 bases). V was cut by 4 bases and J by 1 base, with 14 bases left in between. This CDR3 comprises 14 residues. The germline CDR1 and CDR2 sequences are SQVTM and ANQGSEA. The DNA for the CDR3 is TGCAGCGTTGTGGTGTGGAGCGGTTCCTACGAGCAGTACTTC. Its translation: CSVVVWSGSYEQYF.

As DNA, the CDR3 is TGTGCCAGCAGTGCGGCCAGCTCCTATAATTCACCCCTCCACTTT. This codes for CASSAASSYNSPLHF. The chain joins TRBV2 to TRBJ1-6; D remains unclear. In germline, CDR1 is SNHLY, CDR2 FYNNEI. The CDR3 length is 15 residues. Trimming took off 4 bases at V and 0 bases at J, with 7 bases between the two ends.

For this clone: Since a much larger clone is just one base distant, this may be a read error. The V gene is TRBV7-9, the J gene TRBJ2-7; 7 bases align to TRBD1. The CDR3 is made up of 13 amino acids. V was pared by 5 bases and J by 0 bases, with 1 base of the junction left unmatched. From germline, CDR1 is SEHNR and CDR2 FQNEAQ (reference sequence). CDR3: CASSGDSSYEQYF. The CDR3 coding sequence is TGTGCCAGCAGCGGGGACAGCTCCTACGAGCAGTACTTC.

The CDR3 nucleotides read TGTGCCAGCAGTCCACAGGGAAGTAGCACCGGGGAGCTGTTTTTT. This encodes CASSPQGSSTGELFF. This rearrangement joins TRBV6-1 to TRBJ2-2; D possibly corresponds to TRBD1 (6 bases). Trimming cost V 5 bases and J 4 bases, with 14 bases left between them. The CDR3 loop spans 15 amino acids. Germline V CDR1 and CDR2: MNHNS, SASEGT.

This chain links TRBV2 with TRBJ1-4; tentative D call: TRBD1 (5 bases). The germline V gene encodes CDR1 SNHLY and CDR2 FYNNEI. The CDR3 runs 16 residues. V was pared by 7 bases and J by 3 bases, with 18 bases between. In DNA, the CDR3 is TGTGCCAGCAAAAGGGGCCTCTCCGTTGCTAATGAAAAACTGTTTTTT. This sequence encodes CASKRGLSVANEKLFF. The full variable domain, its missing parts supplied by reference TRBV2 and TRBJ1-4, is EPEVTQTPSHQVTQMGQEVILRCVPISNHLYFYWYRQILGQKVEFLVSFYNNEISEKSEIFDDQFSVERPDGSNFTLKIRSTKLEDSAMYFCASKRGLSVANEKLFFGSGTQLSVL.

The chain uses TRBV4-1 and TRBJ1-4, with TRBD1 matching 8 bases. Germline V gives CDR1 MGHRA, CDR2 YSYEKL. The CDR3 is made up of 15 amino acids. Trimming took 3 bases from V and 0 from J; bases not matched to a gene: 0. The CDR3 spells CASSQGQATNEKLFF. The CDR3 DNA reads TGCGCCAGCAGCCAGGGACAGGCAACTAATGAAAAACTGTTTTTT.

The V call is TRBV7-7, the J call TRBJ1-1; 7 nucleotides match TRBD1. The CDR3 runs to 12 residues. Trimming cost V 8 bases and J 8 bases; bases outside gene matches: 8. CDR1 is SSHAT, CDR2 FNYEAQ, per germline (reference sequence). For the CDR3, the DNA is TGTGCCAGCCGCGGGGAACAGGGGGAAGCTTTCTTT. Its translation: CASRGEQGEAFF.